This entry is about one T cell receptor (beta chain). Its specificity is unknown. 13 Jbeta primers and 60 Vbeta primers were used for the PCR. The data were produced by immunoSEQ multiplex PCR, yet TCRdb's version contains in-frame clones alone and is incomplete. The table shows more than 75,000 clones, with approximately 74% occurring only once. This sample was taken from a study of cytomegalovirus exposure and HLA in healthy donors. The study's findings and limits: It was reported in a later analysis that an Asian-associated ancestry cluster showed fewer N-insertions than the roughly 620-donor mean. TCR beta sequences numbering some 17,000 were associated with HLA alleles at 0.05 false discovery rate in a later analysis. Three CMV-associated chains proved CMV antigen-specific in vitro. A later analysis reported that several of the most significant clusters appeared to be linked to common viral pathogens, among them Epstein-Barr virus.

The V gene lost 4 bases and the J gene lost 2 bases, with 14 bases spanning the gap. CDR1 and CDR2 (germline): GTSNPN, SVGIG (reference sequence). The CDR3 is 14 residues long. The chain recombines TRBV30 with TRBJ1-1; D is perhaps TRBD1 (6 bases). The specimen sequenced was PBMCs. The receptor was derived from a man between 40 and 49 years old in good health and CMV-seropositive. For the CDR3, the DNA is TGTGCCTGGACCCAGGACAGCTTAAACACTGAAGCTTTCTTT. Amino acids: CAWTQDSLNTEAFF.